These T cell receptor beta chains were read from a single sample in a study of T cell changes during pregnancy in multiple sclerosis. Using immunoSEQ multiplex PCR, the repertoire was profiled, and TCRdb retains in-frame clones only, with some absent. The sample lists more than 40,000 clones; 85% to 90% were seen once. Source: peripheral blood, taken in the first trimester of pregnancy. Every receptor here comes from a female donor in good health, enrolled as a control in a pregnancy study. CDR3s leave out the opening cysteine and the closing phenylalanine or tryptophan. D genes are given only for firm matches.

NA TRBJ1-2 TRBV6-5 ASTKGTDYGYT
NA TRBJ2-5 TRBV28 ASSLYSNSAETQY
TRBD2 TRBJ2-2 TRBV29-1 SVDGGRGTGELF
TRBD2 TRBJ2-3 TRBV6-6 ASSYSVLAGGDTQY
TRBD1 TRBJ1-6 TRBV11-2 ASRFTGTGDSLH
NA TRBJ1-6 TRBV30 AYQGSSYNSPLH
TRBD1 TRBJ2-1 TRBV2 ASSENEGQGRYEQF
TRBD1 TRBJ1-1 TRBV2 ASSEALTGDNTEAF
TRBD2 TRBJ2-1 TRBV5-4 ASSFGLAGYNEQF
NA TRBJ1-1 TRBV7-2 ASSPGVRNTEAF
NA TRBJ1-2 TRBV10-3 AIRKGGQGIEGYT
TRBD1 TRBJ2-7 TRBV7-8 ASGLWDRAYEQY